This T cell receptor (beta chain) was recorded in a study of shared clonotypes between healthy human individuals. Study-level information: The study enrolled two women and three men aged 18 to 49.

The CDR3 extends over 14 amino acids. Trimming took off 4 bases at V and 0 bases at J, with 11 bases between the two ends. Germline V CDR1 and CDR2: SGHNT, YYREEE (reference sequence). Ten immunoSEQ deep assay plates were used by the authors to sequence unsorted PBMC DNA. Authors' analysis steps: Filtering differed for immunoSEQ, which gave only junction sequences without quality scores. TCRdb keeps only in-frame clones here, not all; method: immunoSEQ multiplex PCR. That table is the source of V, J and clone size, and D and trimming were worked out from the DNA. The table lists about 470,000 clones, around 79% of them singletons, with around 14% in the top ten.

This receptor was identified in a woman between 40 and 55 years old in good health. Some clones in this sample may be carry-over from other donors' samples. What was sequenced was PBMCs. The chain links TRBV5-4 to TRBJ2-7; D not certain. The CDR3 sequence is CASSLGRSSYEQYF. For the CDR3, the DNA is TGTGCCAGCAGCCTAGGGCGAAGCTCCTACGAGCAGTACTTC.